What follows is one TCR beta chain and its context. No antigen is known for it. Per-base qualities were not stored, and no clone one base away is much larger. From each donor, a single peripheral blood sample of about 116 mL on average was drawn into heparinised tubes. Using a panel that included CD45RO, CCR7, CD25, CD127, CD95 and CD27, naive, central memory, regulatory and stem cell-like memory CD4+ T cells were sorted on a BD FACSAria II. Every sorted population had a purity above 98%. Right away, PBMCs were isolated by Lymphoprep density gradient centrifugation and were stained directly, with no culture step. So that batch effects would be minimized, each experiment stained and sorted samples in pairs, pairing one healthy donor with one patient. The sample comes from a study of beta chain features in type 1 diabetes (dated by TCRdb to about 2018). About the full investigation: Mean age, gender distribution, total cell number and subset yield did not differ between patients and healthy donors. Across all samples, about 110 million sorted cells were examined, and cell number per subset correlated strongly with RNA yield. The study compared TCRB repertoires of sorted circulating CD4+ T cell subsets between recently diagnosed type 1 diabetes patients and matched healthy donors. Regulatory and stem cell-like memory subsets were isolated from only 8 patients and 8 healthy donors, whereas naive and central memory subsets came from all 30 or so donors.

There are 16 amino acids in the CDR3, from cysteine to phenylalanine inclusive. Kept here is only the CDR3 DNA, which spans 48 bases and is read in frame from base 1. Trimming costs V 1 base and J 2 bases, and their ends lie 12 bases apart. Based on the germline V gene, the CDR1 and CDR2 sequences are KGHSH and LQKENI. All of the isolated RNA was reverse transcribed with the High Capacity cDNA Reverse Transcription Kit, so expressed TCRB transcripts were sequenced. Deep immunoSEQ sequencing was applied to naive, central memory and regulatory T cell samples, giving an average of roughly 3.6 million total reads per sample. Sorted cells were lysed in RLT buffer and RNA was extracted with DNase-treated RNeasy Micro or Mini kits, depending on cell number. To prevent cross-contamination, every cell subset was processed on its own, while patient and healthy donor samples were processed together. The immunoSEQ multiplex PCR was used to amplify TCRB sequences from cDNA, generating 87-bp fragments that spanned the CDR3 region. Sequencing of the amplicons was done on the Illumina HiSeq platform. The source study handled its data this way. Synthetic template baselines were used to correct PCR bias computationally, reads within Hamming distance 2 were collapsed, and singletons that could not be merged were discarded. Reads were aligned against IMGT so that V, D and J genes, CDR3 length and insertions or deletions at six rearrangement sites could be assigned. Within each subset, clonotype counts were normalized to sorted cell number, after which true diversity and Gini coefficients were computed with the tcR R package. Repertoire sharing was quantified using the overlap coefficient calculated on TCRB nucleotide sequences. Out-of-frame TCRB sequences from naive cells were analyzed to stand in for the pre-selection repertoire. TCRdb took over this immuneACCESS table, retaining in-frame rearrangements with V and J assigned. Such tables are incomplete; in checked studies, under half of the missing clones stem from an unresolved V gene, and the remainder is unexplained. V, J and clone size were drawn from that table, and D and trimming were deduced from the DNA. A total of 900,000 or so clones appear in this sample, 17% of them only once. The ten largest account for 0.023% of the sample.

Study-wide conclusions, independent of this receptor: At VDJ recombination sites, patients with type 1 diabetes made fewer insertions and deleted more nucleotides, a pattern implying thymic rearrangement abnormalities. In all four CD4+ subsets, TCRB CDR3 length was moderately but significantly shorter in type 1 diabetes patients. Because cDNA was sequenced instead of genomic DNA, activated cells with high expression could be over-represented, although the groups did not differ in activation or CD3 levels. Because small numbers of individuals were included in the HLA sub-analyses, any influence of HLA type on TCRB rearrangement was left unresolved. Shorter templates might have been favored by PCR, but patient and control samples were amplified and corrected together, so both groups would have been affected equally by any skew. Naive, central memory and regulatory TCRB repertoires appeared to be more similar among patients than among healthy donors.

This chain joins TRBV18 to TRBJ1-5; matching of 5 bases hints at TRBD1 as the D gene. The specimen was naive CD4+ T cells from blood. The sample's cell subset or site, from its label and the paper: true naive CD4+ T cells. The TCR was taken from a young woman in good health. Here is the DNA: TGTGCCAGCTCACCACAGGGGCTGAGTGGCAATCAGCCCCAGCATTTT. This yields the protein CASSPQGLSGNQPQHF. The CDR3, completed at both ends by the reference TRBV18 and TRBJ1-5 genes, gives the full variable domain NAGVMQNPRHLVRRRGQEARLRCSPMKGHSHVYWYRQLPEEGLKFMVYLQKENIIDESGMPKERFSAEFPKEGPSILRIQQVVRGDSAAYFCASSPQGLSGNQPQHFGDGTRLSIL.